The 22 T cell receptor beta chains below were found in one sample sequenced in a study of ipilimumab plus nivolumab after autologous stem cell transplantation (dated by TCRdb to 2020 to 2022). The receptor library was made with the immunoSEQ multiplex PCR assay. TCRdb's version of the immuneACCESS table is confined to in-frame rearrangements and falls short of the full clone set. An unresolved V gene accounts for under half of the shortfall where checked; the remainder is of unknown origin. The sample data list about 84,000 clones, and more than 80% of these were observed just once. Together, the top ten hold approximately 2.2% of the sample. The specimen was PBMCs, collected in a trial of ipilimumab plus nivolumab as post-transplant consolidation. All receptors derive from a male donor with diffuse large B-cell lymphoma.

The J gene is TRBJ2-7, the V gene TRBV7-9; 9 positions agree with TRBD1. The CDR3 length is 15 residues. Germline assignment: CDR1 SEHNR and CDR2 FQNEAQ (reference sequence). The V gene end was trimmed by 3 bases and the J gene end by 6 bases; junction bases not matched to a gene: 9. CDR3 protein: CASSFSGTGFAEQYF. As DNA, the CDR3 is TGTGCCAGCAGCTTCTCCGGGACAGGGTTCGCCGAGCAGTACTTC. Full variable domain (missing parts from reference TRBV7-9 and TRBJ2-7): DTGVSQNPRHKITKRGQNVTFRCDPISEHNRLYWYRQTLGQGPEFLTYFQNEAQLEKSRLLSDRFSAERPKGSFSTLEIQRTEQGDSAMYLCASSFSGTGFAEQYFGPGTRLTVT.

This chain uses TRBV5-6 with TRBJ1-1; D not certain. V lost 4 bases and J 0 bases, leaving 13 bases between the germline ends. Germline V gene data show CDR1 as SGHDT and CDR2 as YYEEEE. This CDR3 is 15 amino acids long. The CDR3 DNA is TGTGCCAGCAGCCGTTACGGATCAATGAACACTGAAGCTTTCTTT. It is translated as CASSRYGSMNTEAFF.

CDR3 region: CAWSGRKGSSYTF. CDR3 in DNA: TGTGCCTGGAGTGGTCGGAAAGGGTCGAGCTACACCTTC. The J gene is TRBJ1-2, the V gene TRBV30; no clear D. CDR3 length: 13 residues. Per germline, CDR1 GTSNPN and CDR2 SVGIG (reference sequence). V shed 1 base and J shed 9 bases, with 15 bases lying between them.

The V call is TRBV15, the J call TRBJ1-1; 8 bases are shared with TRBD1. V lost 0 bases, J lost 7 bases, and 7 bases stayed unmatched. The germline V gene encodes CDR1 LNHNV and CDR2 YYDKDF (reference sequence). This CDR3 comprises 15 residues. CDR3 in DNA: TGTGCCACCAGCAGAGATCTCCAGGGGGCAGGTGAAGCTTTCTTT. Its translation: CATSRDLQGAGEAFF.

The rearrangement joins TRBV27 to TRBJ2-7; weak D call: TRBD1 (6 bases). CDR1 is MNHEY and CDR2 is SMNVEV in the germline V gene (reference sequence). The CDR3 totals 14 residues. V was clipped by 1 base and J by 6 bases, with 13 bases between them. DNA for the CDR3: TGTGCCAGCAGTTTATACAGGGAGTTGAGCGAGCAGTACTTC. This translates into CASSLYRELSEQYF.

V gene TRBV7-2 combines with J gene TRBJ2-2; D gene unclear. The CDR3 runs to 13 residues. The V gene's germline CDR1 is SGHTA and CDR2 FQGNSA. The germline V and J ends were trimmed by 5 bases and 5 bases, with 9 bases remaining between them. CDR3 in amino acids: CASSLFGTGELFF. For the CDR3, the DNA is TGTGCCAGCAGCCTTTTTGGGACCGGGGAGCTGTTTTTT.

This clone appeared once. The chain combines TRBV7-6 with TRBJ1-5; no clear D. The CDR3 is made up of 13 amino acids. Trimming removed 5 bases at V and 7 bases at J, with 12 bases between. The germline gives CDR1 SGHVS, CDR2 FNYEAQ. CDR3 amino acids: CASSPDLGQPQHF. The CDR3, as DNA: TGTGCCAGCAGCCCCGACCTCGGACAGCCCCAGCATTTT.

The rearrangement uses TRBV5-1 and TRBJ1-2; no clear D. The germline CDR1 and CDR2 sequences are SGHRS and YFSETQ. V lost 4 bases and J lost 8, with 18 bases in between. This CDR3 region has 14 residues. CDR3 loop: CASSDRGTAGGYTF. CDR3 sequence (DNA): TGCGCCAGCAGCGACCGCGGAACAGCAGGAGGCTACACCTTC.

The gene calls are TRBV4-1 and TRBJ2-1; D uncertain. The CDR3 consists of 14 residues. CDR1 MGHRA and CDR2 YSYEKL come from the germline V gene. The germline V and J ends were trimmed by 1 base and 7 bases, with 11 bases remaining between them. The CDR3 loop reads CASSQVQAPNEQFF. The CDR3 DNA is TGCGCCAGCAGCCAAGTTCAAGCGCCAAATGAGCAGTTCTTC.

The V gene is TRBV6-6, the J gene TRBJ2-1; 9 nucleotides match TRBD2. V was pared by 0 bases and J by 5 bases, with 5 bases of the junction left unmatched. CDR3 length: 16 amino acids. The germline V gene encodes CDR1 MNHNY and CDR2 SVGAGI (reference sequence). CDR3: CASSYSASGVHNEQFF. DNA for the CDR3: TGTGCCAGCAGTTACTCGGCTAGCGGGGTTCACAATGAGCAGTTCTTC.

The sample holds a few counts of this clone. The chain joins TRBV7-6 to TRBJ2-2, with D maybe TRBD1 (6 bases). V was cut by 1 base and J by 4 bases, with 16 bases left in between. This CDR3 has 17 residues. Germline CDR1 reads SGHVS; CDR2 reads FNYEAQ. CDR3 DNA: TGTGCCAGCAGCTTAGTTTCCCCAGGGGCCATCACCGGGGAGCTGTTTTTT. Translating gives CASSLVSPGAITGELFF.

The chain carries TRBV2 and TRBJ2-3, with TRBD2 as a possible D gene (6 bases). Germline V CDR1 and CDR2: SNHLY, FYNNEI. With 7 bases removed from V and 2 bases from J, the gap between germline ends came to 16 bases. The CDR3 is 15 amino acids. The CDR3 coding sequence is TGTGCCAGCAAGCTCCGGGACTTCGACACAGATACGCAGTATTTT. The encoded protein is CASKLRDFDTDTQYF.

This clone was counted a single time. The J gene is TRBJ1-3, the V gene TRBV11-2; no clear D gene. The CDR3 sequence is 16 residues long. With 5 bases removed from V and 1 base from J, the gap between germline ends came to 15 bases. Per germline, CDR1 SGHAT and CDR2 FQNNGV. CDR3 sequence: CASSRSLPESGNTIYF. The CDR3 region has the DNA TGTGCCAGCAGCCGCTCCCTCCCGGAGTCTGGAAACACCATATATTTT.

V and J are TRBV11-3 and TRBJ1-1; D is unresolved. The CDR3 runs to 14 residues. V dropped 0 bases and J dropped 6 bases, with 11 bases sitting between them. Germline CDR1 reads SGHNT; CDR2 reads YENEEA. The CDR3 reads CASSLEFPGAEAFF. CDR3 nucleotide sequence: TGTGCCAGCAGCTTAGAGTTCCCGGGCGCTGAAGCTTTCTTT.

This clone has just one count. The chain uses TRBV7-2 and TRBJ2-1, with TRBD2 matching over 10 bases. The length of the CDR3 is 14 residues. Germline trimming cut 3 bases from V and 7 bases from J; bases unmatched to any gene: 3. Germline CDR1 and CDR2: SGHTA and FQGNSA. The DNA for the CDR3 is TGTGCCAGCAGCTTCGGACTAGCGGATAATGAGCAGTTCTTC. It specifies CASSFGLADNEQFF.

The V gene is TRBV4-3, the J gene TRBJ2-6, with a tentative D call TRBD2 (6 bases). V was clipped by 0 bases and J by 0 bases, with 12 bases between them. The CDR3 has 18 amino acids. Germline V gives CDR1 LGHNA, CDR2 YSLEER. CDR3 loop: CASSQEEGWSSGANVLTF. The CDR3 nucleotides are TGCGCCAGCAGCCAAGAGGAGGGTTGGAGCTCTGGGGCCAACGTCCTGACTTTC.

This chain joins TRBV18 and TRBJ2-7, with D tentatively TRBD1 (5 bases). Germline V CDR1 and CDR2: KGHSH, LQKENI. The CDR3 is 15 residues long. V was shortened by 0 bases and J by 4 bases, with 13 bases between the two germline ends. The CDR3 DNA follows: TGTGCCAGCTCACCACCCGGGTTTGGGGCGTACGAGCAGTACTTC. It translates to CASSPPGFGAYEQYF.

V gene TRBV2 combines with J gene TRBJ2-3; 11 bases match TRBD2. The CDR3 is 16 residues long. From germline, CDR1 is SNHLY and CDR2 FYNNEI. V was clipped by 4 bases and J by 2 bases; unmatched bases: 5. The CDR3: CASSGLAGGLTDTQYF. The CDR3 region has the DNA TGTGCCAGCAGTGGGCTAGCGGGGGGCCTCACAGATACGCAGTATTTT.

This rearrangement joins TRBV5-1 to TRBJ2-2; TRBD2 agrees at 9 bases. V lost 4 bases, J lost 7 bases, and 5 bases stayed unmatched. The CDR3 is made up of 14 amino acids. Germline loops: CDR1 SGHRS, CDR2 YFSETQ. The CDR3 loop reads CASSLAGKDGELFF. In DNA, the CDR3 is TGCGCCAGCAGCCTAGCGGGGAAGGACGGGGAGCTGTTTTTT.

The chain has TRBV11-2 and TRBJ1-3; unclear D gene. Trimming cost V 3 bases and J 4 bases, with 13 bases left between them. CDR1 SGHAT and CDR2 FQNNGV come from the germline V gene. CDR3 length: 15 residues. The CDR3: CASSFFREKGNTIYF. The CDR3 DNA is TGTGCCAGCAGCTTTTTCCGGGAGAAAGGAAACACCATATATTTT.

The chain has TRBV18 and TRBJ1-1; D might be TRBD1 (5 bases). This CDR3 has 12 residues. CDR1 and CDR2 from the germline V gene are KGHSH and LQKENI. V shed 1 base and J shed 10 bases, with 10 bases lying between them. CDR3 loop: CASSPQEGTAFF. Here the CDR3 DNA reads TGTGCCAGCTCACCACAGGAAGGGACAGCTTTCTTT.

This clone occurred a few times. The V gene is TRBV7-2, the J gene TRBJ1-6; D remains ambiguous. CDR1 is SGHTA and CDR2 is FQGNSA in the germline V gene. CDR3 size: 14 residues. V gave up 1 base and J gave up 8 bases, with 9 bases separating them. The CDR3 sequence is CASSLVSGYSPLHF. CDR3 DNA: TGTGCCAGCAGCTTAGTTTCCGGGTATTCACCCCTCCACTTT.